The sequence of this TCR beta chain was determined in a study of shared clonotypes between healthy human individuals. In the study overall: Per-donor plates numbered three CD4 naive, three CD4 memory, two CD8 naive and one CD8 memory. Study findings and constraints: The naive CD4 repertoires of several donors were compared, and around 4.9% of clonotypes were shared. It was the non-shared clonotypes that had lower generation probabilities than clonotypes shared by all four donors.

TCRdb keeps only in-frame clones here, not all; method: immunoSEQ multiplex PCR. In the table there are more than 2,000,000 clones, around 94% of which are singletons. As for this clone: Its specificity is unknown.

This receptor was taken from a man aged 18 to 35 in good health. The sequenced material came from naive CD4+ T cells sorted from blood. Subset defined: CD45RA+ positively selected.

The CDR3, as DNA: TGCGCCAGCAGCCTGACCCTGCAAGGGGCTGGGGAGACCCAGTACTTC. Its protein product is CASSLTLQGAGETQYF. The chain combines TRBV5-1 with TRBJ2-5, with D possibly TRBD1 on 5 matching bases. Per the germline V gene, CDR1 is SGHRS and CDR2 is YFSETQ. V lost 4 bases and J lost 5, with 21 bases in between. CDR3 size: 16 residues.